The clone carrying this T cell receptor beta chain was recorded many times. Its matching antigen is unknown. This specimen belongs to a study of CD8 T cells in ankylosing spondylitis. Study-wide results and caveats: Clones linked to disease were reported to show significant enrichment in matched ankylosing spondylitis synovial fluid. Disease-associated clonotypes exhibited CD8+ identity and were relatively infrequent in peripheral blood.

V was clipped by 8 bases and J by 3 bases, with 8 bases between them. This CDR3 has 12 amino acids. Germline CDR1 reads MDHEN; CDR2 reads SYDVKM. A quantitative 5'-RACE method, one with molecular barcodes, was used to make TCR beta libraries. Each CDR3 protein gets one entry after TCRdb re-called the 5' RACE reads with MiXCR. The repertoire holds around 150,000 distinct CDR3 sequences, around 19% seen once, with about 8.3% in the top ten. Sequencing used blood, either unsorted or a sorted T cell fraction (not recorded which). The TCR was taken from a male donor with ankylosing spondylitis or in good health (not recorded which). This chain links TRBV28 with TRBJ2-1, with D perhaps assigned TRBD1 or TRBD2 (5 bases each). The CDR3 bases are TGTGCCAGCCGGGACGGCTACAATGAGCAGTTCTTC. Translated, it gives CASRDGYNEQFF.